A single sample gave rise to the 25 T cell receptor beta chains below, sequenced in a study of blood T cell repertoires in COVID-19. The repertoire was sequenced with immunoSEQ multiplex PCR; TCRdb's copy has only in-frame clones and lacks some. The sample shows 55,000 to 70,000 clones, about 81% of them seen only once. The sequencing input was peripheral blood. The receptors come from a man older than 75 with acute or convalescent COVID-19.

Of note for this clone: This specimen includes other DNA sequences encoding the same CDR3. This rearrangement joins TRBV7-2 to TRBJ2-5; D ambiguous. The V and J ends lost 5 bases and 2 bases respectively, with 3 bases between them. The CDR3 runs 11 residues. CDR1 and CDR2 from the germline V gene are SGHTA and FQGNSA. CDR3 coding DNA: TGTGCCAGCAGCCTTCAAGAGACCCAGTACTTC. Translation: CASSLQETQYF.

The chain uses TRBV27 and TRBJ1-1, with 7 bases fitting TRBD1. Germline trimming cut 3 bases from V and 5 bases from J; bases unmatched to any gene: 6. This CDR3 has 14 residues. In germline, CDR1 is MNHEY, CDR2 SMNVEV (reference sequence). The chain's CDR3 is CASSFRGSRTEAFF. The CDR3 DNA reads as TGTGCCAGCAGTTTCAGGGGGAGCAGAACTGAAGCTTTCTTT.

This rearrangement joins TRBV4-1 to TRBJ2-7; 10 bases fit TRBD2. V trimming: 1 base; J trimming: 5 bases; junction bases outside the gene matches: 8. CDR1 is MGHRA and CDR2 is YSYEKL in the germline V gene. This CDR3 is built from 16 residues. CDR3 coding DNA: TGCGCCAGCAGCCAAGTAGTCTCTAGCGGGAGACACGAGCAGTACTTC. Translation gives CASSQVVSSGRHEQYF.

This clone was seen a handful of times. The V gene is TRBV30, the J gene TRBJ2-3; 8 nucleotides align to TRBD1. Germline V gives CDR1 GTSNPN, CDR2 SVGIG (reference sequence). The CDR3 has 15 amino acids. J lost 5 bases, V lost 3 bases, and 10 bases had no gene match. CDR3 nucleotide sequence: TGTGCCTGGAGAATACCCAGGGGGCGGATAGATACGCAGTATTTT. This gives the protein CAWRIPRGRIDTQYF.

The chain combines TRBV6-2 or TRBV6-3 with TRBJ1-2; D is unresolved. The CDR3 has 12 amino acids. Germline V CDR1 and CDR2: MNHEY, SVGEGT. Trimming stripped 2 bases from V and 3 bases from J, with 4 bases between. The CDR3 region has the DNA TGTGCCAGCAGTTACATCGACTATGGCTACACCTTC. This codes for CASSYIDYGYTF.

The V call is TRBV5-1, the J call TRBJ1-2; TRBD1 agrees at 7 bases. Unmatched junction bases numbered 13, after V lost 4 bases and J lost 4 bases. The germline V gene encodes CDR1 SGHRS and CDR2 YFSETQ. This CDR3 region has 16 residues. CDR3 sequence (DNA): TGCGCCAGCAGCCCCTCTCAGGGGGTCCGCCGCTATGGCTACACCTTC. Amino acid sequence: CASSPSQGVRRYGYTF.

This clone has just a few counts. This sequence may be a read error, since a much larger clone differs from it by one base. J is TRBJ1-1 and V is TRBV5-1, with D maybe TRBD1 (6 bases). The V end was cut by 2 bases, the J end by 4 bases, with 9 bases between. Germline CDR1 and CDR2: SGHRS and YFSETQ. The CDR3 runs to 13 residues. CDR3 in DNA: TGCGCCAGCAGCTTTAGAGGGGGCACTGAAGCTTTCTTT. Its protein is CASSFRGGTEAFF.

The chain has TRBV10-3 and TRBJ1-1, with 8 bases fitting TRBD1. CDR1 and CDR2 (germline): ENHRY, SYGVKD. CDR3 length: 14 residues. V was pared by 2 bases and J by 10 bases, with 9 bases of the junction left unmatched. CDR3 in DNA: TGTGCCATCAGTGAGCCGCGGGCAGGGGGCCTAGCTTTCTTT. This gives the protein CAISEPRAGGLAFF.

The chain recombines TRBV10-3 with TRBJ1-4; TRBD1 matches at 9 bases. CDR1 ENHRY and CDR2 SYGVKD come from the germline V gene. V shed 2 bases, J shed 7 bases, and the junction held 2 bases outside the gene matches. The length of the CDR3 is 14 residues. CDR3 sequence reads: CAISETGGGEKLFF. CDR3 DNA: TGTGCCATCAGTGAGACAGGGGGCGGTGAAAAACTGTTTTTT.

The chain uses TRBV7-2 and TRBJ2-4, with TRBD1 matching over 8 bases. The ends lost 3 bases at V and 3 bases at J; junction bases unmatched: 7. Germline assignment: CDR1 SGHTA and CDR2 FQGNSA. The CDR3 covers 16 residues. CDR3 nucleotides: TGTGCCAGCAGCTTGCGGACAGGGATTAGCAAAAACATTCAGTACTTC. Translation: CASSLRTGISKNIQYF.

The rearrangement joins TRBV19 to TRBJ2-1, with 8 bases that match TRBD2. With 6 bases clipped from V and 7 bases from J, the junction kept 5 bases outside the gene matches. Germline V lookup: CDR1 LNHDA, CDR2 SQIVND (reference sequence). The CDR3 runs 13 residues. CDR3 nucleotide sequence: TGTGCCAGTAGGACCGGGGGGGGTAATGAGCAGTTCTTC. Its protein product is CASRTGGGNEQFF.

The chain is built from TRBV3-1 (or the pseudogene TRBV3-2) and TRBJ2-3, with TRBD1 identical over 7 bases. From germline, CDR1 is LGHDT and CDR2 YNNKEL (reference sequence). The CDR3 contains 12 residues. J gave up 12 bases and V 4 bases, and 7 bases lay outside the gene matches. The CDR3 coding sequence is TGTGCCAGCAGCCCATGGCAGGGGGAACAGTATTTT. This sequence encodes CASSPWQGEQYF.

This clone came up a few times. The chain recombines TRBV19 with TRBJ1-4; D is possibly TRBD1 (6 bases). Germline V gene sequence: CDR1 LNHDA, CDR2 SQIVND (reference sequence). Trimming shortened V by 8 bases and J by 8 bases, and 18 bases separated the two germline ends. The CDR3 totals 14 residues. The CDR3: CASQLEAQGEKLFF. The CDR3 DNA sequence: TGTGCCAGTCAGTTAGAGGCACAGGGAGAAAAACTGTTTTTT.

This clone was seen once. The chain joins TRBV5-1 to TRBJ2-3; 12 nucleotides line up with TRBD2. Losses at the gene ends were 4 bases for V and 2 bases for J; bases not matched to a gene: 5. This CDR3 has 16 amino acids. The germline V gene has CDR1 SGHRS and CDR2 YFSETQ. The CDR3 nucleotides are TGCGCCAGCAGCCCGGGACTAGCGGGTCTCACAGATACGCAGTATTTT. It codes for CASSPGLAGLTDTQYF.

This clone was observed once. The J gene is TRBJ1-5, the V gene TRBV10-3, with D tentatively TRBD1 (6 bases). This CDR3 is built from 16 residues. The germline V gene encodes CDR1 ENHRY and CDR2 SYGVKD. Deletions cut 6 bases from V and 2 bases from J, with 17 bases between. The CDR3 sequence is CAISQGKGNGNQPQHF. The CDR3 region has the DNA TGTGCCATCAGCCAGGGGAAGGGAAATGGCAATCAGCCCCAGCATTTT.

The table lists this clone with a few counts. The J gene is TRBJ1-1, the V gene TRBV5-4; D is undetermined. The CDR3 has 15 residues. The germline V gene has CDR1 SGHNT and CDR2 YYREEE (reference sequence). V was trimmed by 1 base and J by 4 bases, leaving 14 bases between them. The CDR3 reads CASSLWVARSTEAFF. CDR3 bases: TGTGCCAGCAGCTTGTGGGTAGCCCGGTCCACTGAAGCTTTCTTT.

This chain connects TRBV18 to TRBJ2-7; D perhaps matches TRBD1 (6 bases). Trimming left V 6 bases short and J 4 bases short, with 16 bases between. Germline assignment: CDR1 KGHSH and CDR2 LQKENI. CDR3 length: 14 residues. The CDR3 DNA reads TGTGCCAGCTCGCGGACTCAGGGGCTGTACGAGCAGTACTTC. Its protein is CASSRTQGLYEQYF.

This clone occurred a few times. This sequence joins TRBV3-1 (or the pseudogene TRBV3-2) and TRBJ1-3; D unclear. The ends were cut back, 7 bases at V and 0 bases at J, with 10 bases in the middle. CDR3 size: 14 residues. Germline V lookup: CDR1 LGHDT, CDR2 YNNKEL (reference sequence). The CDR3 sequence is CASNAASSGNTIYF. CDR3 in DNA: TGTGCCAGCAATGCGGCGAGCTCTGGAAACACCATATATTTT.

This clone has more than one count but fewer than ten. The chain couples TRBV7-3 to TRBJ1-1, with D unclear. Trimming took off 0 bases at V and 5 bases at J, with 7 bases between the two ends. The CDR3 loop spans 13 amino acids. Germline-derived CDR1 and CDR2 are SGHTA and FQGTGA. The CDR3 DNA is TGTGCCAGCAGCTTAACGACTGGTACTGAAGCTTTCTTT. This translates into CASSLTTGTEAFF.

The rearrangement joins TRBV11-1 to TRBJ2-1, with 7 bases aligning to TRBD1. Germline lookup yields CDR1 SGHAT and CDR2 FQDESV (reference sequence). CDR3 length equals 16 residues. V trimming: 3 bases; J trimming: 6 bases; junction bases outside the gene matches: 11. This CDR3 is CASSFGGQRPSNEQFF. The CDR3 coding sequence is TGTGCCAGCAGCTTTGGGGGACAGCGCCCCAGCAATGAGCAGTTCTTC.

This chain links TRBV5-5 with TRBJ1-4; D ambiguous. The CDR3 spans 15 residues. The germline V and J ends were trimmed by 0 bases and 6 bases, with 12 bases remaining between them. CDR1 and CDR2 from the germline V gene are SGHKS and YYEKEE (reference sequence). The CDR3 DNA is TGTGCCAGCAGCTTGGCCGGGTCTCGGGATGAAAAACTGTTTTTT. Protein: CASSLAGSRDEKLFF.

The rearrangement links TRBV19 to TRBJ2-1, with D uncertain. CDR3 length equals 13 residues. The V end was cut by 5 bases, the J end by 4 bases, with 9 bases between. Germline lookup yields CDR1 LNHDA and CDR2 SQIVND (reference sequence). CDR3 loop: CASSREEYNEQFF. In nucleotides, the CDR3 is TGTGCCAGTAGTCGTGAGGAGTACAATGAGCAGTTCTTC.

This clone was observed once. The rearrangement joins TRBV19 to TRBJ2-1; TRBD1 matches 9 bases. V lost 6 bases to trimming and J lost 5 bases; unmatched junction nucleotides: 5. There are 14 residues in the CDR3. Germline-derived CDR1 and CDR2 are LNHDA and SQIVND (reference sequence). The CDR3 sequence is CASRSGQGNNEQFF. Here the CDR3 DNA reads TGTGCCAGTAGGTCGGGACAGGGAAACAATGAGCAGTTCTTC. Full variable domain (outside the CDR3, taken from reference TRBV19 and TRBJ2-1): DGGITQSPKYLFRKEGQNVTLSCEQNLNHDAMYWYRQDPGQGLRLIYYSQIVNDFQKGDIAEGYSVSREKKESFPLTVTSAQKNPTAFYLCASRSGQGNNEQFFGPGTRLTVL.

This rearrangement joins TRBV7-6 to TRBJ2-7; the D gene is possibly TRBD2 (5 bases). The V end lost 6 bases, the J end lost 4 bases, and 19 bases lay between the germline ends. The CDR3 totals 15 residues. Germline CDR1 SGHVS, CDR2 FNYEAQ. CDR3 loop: CASSPRARTGYEQYF. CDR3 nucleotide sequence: TGTGCCAGCAGTCCAAGGGCCAGGACGGGATACGAGCAGTACTTC.

The CDR3 sequence is CASIQFGQTEKLFF. CDR3 nucleotide sequence: TGTGCCAGCATTCAATTCGGACAGACTGAAAAACTGTTTTTT. J is TRBJ1-4 and V is TRBV6-5; possibly TRBD1 for D (6 bases). This CDR3 contains 14 residues. Germline V gene sequence: CDR1 MNHEY, CDR2 SVGAGI. Trimming cost V 7 bases and J 7 bases, with 16 bases left between them.